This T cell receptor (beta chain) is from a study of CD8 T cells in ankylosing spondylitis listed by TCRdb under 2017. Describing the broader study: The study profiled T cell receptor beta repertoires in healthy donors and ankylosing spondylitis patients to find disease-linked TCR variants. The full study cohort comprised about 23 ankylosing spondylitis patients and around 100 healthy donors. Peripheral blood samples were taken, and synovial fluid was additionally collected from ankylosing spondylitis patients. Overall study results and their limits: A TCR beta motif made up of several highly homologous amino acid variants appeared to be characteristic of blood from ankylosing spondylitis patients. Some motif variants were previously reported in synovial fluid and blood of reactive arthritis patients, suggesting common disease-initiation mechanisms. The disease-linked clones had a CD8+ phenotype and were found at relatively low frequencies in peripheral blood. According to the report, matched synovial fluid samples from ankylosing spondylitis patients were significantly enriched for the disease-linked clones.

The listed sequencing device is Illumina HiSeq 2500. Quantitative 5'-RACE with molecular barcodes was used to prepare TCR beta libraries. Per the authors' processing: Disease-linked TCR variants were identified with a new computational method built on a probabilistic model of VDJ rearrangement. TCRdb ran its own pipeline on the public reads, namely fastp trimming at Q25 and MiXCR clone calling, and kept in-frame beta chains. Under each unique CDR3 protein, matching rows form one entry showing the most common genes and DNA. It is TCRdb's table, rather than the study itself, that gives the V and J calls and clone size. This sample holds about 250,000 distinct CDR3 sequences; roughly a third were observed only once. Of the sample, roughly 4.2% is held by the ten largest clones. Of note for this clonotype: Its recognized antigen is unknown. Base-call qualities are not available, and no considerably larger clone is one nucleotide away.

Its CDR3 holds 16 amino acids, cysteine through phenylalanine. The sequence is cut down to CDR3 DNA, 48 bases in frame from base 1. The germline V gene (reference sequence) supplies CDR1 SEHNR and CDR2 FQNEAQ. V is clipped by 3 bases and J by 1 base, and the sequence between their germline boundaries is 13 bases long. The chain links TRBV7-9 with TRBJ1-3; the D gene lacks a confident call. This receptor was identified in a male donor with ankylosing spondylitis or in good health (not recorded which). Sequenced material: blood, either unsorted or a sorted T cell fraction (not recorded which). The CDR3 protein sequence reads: CASSFHQSPSGNTIYF. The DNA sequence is TGTGCCAGCAGCTTCCACCAGTCCCCATCTGGAAACACCATATATTTT.